This T cell receptor (beta chain) originates from a study of beta chain features in type 1 diabetes. cDNA synthesis used the whole RNA isolate, giving expressed TCRB sequences. Libraries were prepared by immunoSEQ multiplex PCR; TCRdb keeps only in-frame clonotypes and omits some of them. The sample yields a few hundred thousand clones, about 15% seen once. The V end was cut by 1 base, the J end by 9 bases, with 18 bases between. This CDR3 region has 15 residues. Per the germline V gene, CDR1 is MGHRA and CDR2 is YSYEKL. A sort by CD45RO/CCR7/CD25/CD127/CD95/CD27 yielded CD4+ naive, central memory, regulatory and stem cell-like memory cells.

This clonotype was obtained from a man aged 30-40 years in good health. The sample was central memory CD4+ T cells from blood. The genes are TRBV4-1 and TRBJ2-5; the D call may be TRBD1 or TRBD2 (5 bases each). CDR3 protein: CASSQGDPGLFAQYF. The CDR3 bases are TGCGCCAGCAGCCAAGGGGACCCGGGGCTGTTTGCCCAGTACTTC.